This T cell receptor beta chain was documented in a study of human thymus T cells. Overall study results and limits: Thymic and blood repertoires seemed to favor certain V and J genes.

TCRdb's table, derived via immunoSEQ multiplex PCR, lists solely in-frame clones and lacks some. The sample holds around 120,000 clones, approximately 96% seen once. As to this clone: The antigen is not known.

Resections obtained during corrective heart surgery supplied the thymus tissue. The CDR3 is made up of 14 amino acids. Germline trimming cut 4 bases from V and 7 bases from J; bases unmatched to any gene: 11. Per the germline V gene, CDR1 is SQVTM and CDR2 is ANQGSEA. Sequenced sample: thymus tissue. The rearrangement joins TRBV29-1 to TRBJ2-5, with 8 bases identical to TRBD2. This sequence was found in a boy less than two years old with a congenital heart defect but otherwise immunologically healthy. The CDR3 sequence is CSVGVPGGPGTQYF. The CDR3 coding sequence is TGCAGCGTTGGCGTGCCGGGGGGGCCGGGGACCCAGTACTTC.